This TCR beta chain is drawn from a study of blood T cell repertoires in COVID-19. Looking at the study overall: Researchers got acute and convalescent COVID-19 samples from the United States, Italy and Spain. T cells, B-cell-depleted T cells, or PBMCs supplied cDNA or gDNA.

CDR1 SGHTA and CDR2 FQGNSA come from the germline V gene. CDR3 length equals 14 residues. Trimming pared 0 bases from V and 3 bases from J, leaving 9 bases between. Methods used by the authors: The authors estimated nucleated cell counts from reference gene primer amplification. Repertoires were generated with immunoSEQ multiplex PCR, while TCRdb's copy carries only in-frame clones and drops some. Clonal size and the V and J genes are those of that table, whereas D and trimming came from the DNA. In the table there are roughly 100,000 clones, roughly 69% of which are singletons. The receptor was derived from a man older than 75 with acute or convalescent COVID-19. This chain connects TRBV7-2 to TRBJ2-7; TRBD1 is a possible D gene (6 bases). Sequenced: peripheral blood. The CDR3 DNA is TGTGCCAGCAGCTTAGCTGGGACAAACTACGAGCAGTACTTC. It translates to CASSLAGTNYEQYF.